Below are 7 T cell receptor beta chains sequenced from a single sample in a study of shared clonotypes between healthy human individuals. Naive-designated CD8 cells lacked CD45RO, were positively enriched for CCR7, and omitted terminally differentiated effector memory CD45RA+ cells. Only in-frame clones appear in the TCRdb table, and some are missing; sequencing was by immunoSEQ multiplex PCR. There are about 2.2 million clones in the sample; 85% to 95% occur only once, and 1.5% to 2% lies in the top ten. Sequenced input: naive CD8+ T cells from PBMCs. These receptor sequences come from a man aged 18 to 29 in good health. Some clones in this sample may be carry-over from other donors' samples.

The chain employs TRBV7-2 and TRBJ2-7; D possibly corresponds to TRBD1 (5 bases). The CDR3 totals 15 residues. V shed 4 bases and J shed 4 bases, with 17 bases lying between them. From germline, CDR1 is SGHTA and CDR2 FQGNSA. Here the CDR3 reads CASSYSSWGGYEQYF. DNA of the CDR3: TGTGCCAGCAGCTACAGTTCGTGGGGCGGATACGAGCAGTACTTC.

The chain is built from TRBV19 and TRBJ1-4; the D gene is possibly TRBD1 (5 bases). V was clipped by 7 bases and J by 10 bases, with 13 bases between them. Germline CDR1 reads LNHDA; CDR2 reads SQIVND (reference sequence). The CDR3 has 12 amino acids. The CDR3 region has the DNA TGTGCCAGTACCTCGGGACCTCCAAAACTGTTTTTT. Its protein is CASTSGPPKLFF. The full variable domain, its missing parts supplied by reference TRBV19 and TRBJ1-4, is DGGITQSPKYLFRKEGQNVTLSCEQNLNHDAMYWYRQDPGQGLRLIYYSQIVNDFQKGDIAEGYSVSREKKESFPLTVTSAQKNPTAFYLCASTSGPPKLFFGSGTQLSVL.

Details on this clone: The same CDR3 also results from other DNA sequences found in this sample. The V gene is TRBV9, the J gene TRBJ2-7; D may be TRBD1 or TRBD2 (5 bases each). The ends were cut back, 0 bases at V and 3 bases at J, with 13 bases in the middle. Germline V lookup: CDR1 SGDLS, CDR2 YYNGEE. The CDR3 has 15 residues. The chain's CDR3 is CASSVVAGAGYEQYF. The CDR3 DNA is TGTGCCAGCAGCGTAGTCGCCGGGGCGGGCTACGAGCAGTACTTC.

CDR3 in amino acids: CASSLLGTSVGTDTQYF. The CDR3 DNA is TGTGCCAGCAGTCTCCTCGGGACTAGCGTTGGCACAGATACGCAGTATTTT. V gene TRBV28 combines with J gene TRBJ2-3; 10 bases align to TRBD2. The V gene end was trimmed by 5 bases and the J gene end by 1 base; junction bases not matched to a gene: 9. The CDR3 loop spans 17 amino acids. The germline gives CDR1 MDHEN, CDR2 SYDVKM.

V and J are TRBV7-2 and TRBJ2-7; 9 bases match TRBD2. CDR3 length: 16 residues. J lost 7 bases, V lost 1 base, and 11 bases had no gene match. Germline V lookup: CDR1 SGHTA, CDR2 FQGNSA. CDR3 sequence (DNA): TGTGCCAGCAGCTTAGTGCGCAGCGGGGGGTCCGGGGAGCAGTACTTC. Its protein is CASSLVRSGGSGEQYF. Variable domain in full (rest from reference TRBV7-2 and TRBJ2-7): GAGVSQSPSNKVTEKGKDVELRCDPISGHTALYWYRQSLGQGLEFLIYFQGNSAPDKSGLPSDRFSAERTGGSVSTLTIQRTQQEDSAVYLCASSLVRSGGSGEQYFGPGTRLTVT.

This chain joins TRBV19 and TRBJ1-1; D gene ambiguous. Trimming pared 8 bases from V and 10 bases from J, leaving 14 bases between. Germline V gives CDR1 LNHDA, CDR2 SQIVND (reference sequence). This CDR3 is built from 11 residues. The CDR3 spells CASLEGSGAFF. CDR3 nucleotides: TGTGCCAGTTTGGAGGGCTCAGGAGCTTTCTTT.

A remark on this clone: At the DNA level, this CDR3 is encoded by other sequences in the same sample as well. This rearrangement joins TRBV7-9 to TRBJ2-7, with no clear D. This CDR3 region has 12 residues. The V end lost 3 bases, the J end lost 6 bases, and 9 bases lay between the germline ends. Germline CDR1 is SEHNR and CDR2 is FQNEAQ (reference sequence). The CDR3 DNA reads as TGTGCCAGCAGCTTGACCGGCGGCGAGCAGTACTTC. The encoded protein is CASSLTGGEQYF.